This T cell receptor beta chain was documented in a study of blood T cells in healthy people across ages. Overall study findings and caveats: Per million T cells, TCR beta diversity dropped about linearly as age rose.

With a J-beta primer mix and a sample-barcoded 5' primer, a second PCR ran about 7 to 12 cycles. Each of the cDNA molecules was tagged by a template-switch adaptor with 12 random nucleotides. TCRdb re-called the 5' RACE reads through MiXCR, storing one row per CDR3 protein. The sample includes about 1.6 million distinct CDR3 sequences, approximately 32% seen only once; the top ten take approximately 11%. There are 14 residues in the CDR3. Per germline, CDR1 LGHNA and CDR2 YNFKEQ. Details on this clonotype: Its antigen is currently unknown. The junction shows a germline mismatch at one end, possibly a read error.

The receptor was derived from a woman aged 25 to 39 in good health. The chain joins TRBV4-2 to TRBJ2-1, with 10 bases that match TRBD2. Sequencing was done on a sample of blood. The CDR3 bases are TGTGCCAGCAGTCAAGCGGGGGGGAGGGATGAGCAGTTCTTC. Protein: CASSQAGGRDEQFF.